These 17 T cell receptor beta chains came from one sample sequenced in a study of CD8 T cell repertoires and HIV-1 epitope variants. Data came from immunoSEQ multiplex PCR; TCRdb stores just in-frame clones and leaves some out. The top ten clones hold about two fifths of a sample with over 1,500 clones, 73% of them seen once. No antigens are known for them. The sequenced material came from cultured CD8+ T cells derived from PBMCs. Receptors originate from a male donor with HIV.

V usage is TRBV6-6 and J usage is TRBJ2-1; a possible D gene is TRBD1 (5 bases). The CDR3 is 14 amino acids. V lost 6 bases and J 5 bases, leaving 14 bases between the germline ends. The germline V gene has CDR1 MNHNY and CDR2 SVGAGI (reference sequence). The CDR3 sequence: CASSPQRRDNEQFF. The DNA of the CDR3 is TGTGCCAGCAGCCCCCAACGCAGGGACAATGAGCAGTTCTTC.

This sequence joins TRBV28 and TRBJ2-1; the D is unclear. V was pared by 3 bases and J by 7 bases, with 7 bases between. The germline V gene encodes CDR1 MDHEN and CDR2 SYDVKM. CDR3 length: 12 amino acids. The chain's CDR3 is CASSLGLNEQFF. The CDR3 nucleotides are TGTGCCAGCAGTTTGGGGTTAAATGAGCAGTTCTTC.

The chain employs TRBV28 and TRBJ2-7; D possibly corresponds to TRBD1 (6 bases). This CDR3 comprises 15 residues. Germline CDR1 is MDHEN and CDR2 is SYDVKM. Trimming shortened V by 5 bases and J by 2 bases, and 16 bases separated the two germline ends. This CDR3 reads CASSPRRTAPYEQYF. The CDR3 region has the DNA TGTGCCAGCAGTCCAAGACGGACAGCCCCCTACGAGCAGTACTTC.

The gene calls are TRBV28 and TRBJ2-7; no firm D call. This CDR3 spans 13 amino acids. Germline assignment: CDR1 MDHEN and CDR2 SYDVKM. Trimming took 1 base from V and 0 from J, leaving 4 bases between them. The CDR3 sequence is CASSLYGSYEQYF. The CDR3 DNA reads as TGTGCCAGCAGTTTATACGGCTCCTACGAGCAGTACTTC.

The rearrangement uses TRBV6-6 and TRBJ2-7; D possibly uses TRBD1 or TRBD2 (6 bases each). This CDR3 is built from 13 residues. Trimming removed 4 bases at V and 6 bases at J, with 13 bases between. Germline V gene data show CDR1 as MNHNY and CDR2 as SVGAGI (reference sequence). The CDR3 loop is CASSFVQGGEQYF. CDR3 nucleotides: TGTGCCAGCAGTTTCGTACAGGGAGGCGAGCAGTACTTC.

The V gene is TRBV7-1, the J gene TRBJ2-7; 7 bases match TRBD1. TRBV7-1 is reported as an ORF; its role is uncertain. The ends lost 4 bases at V and 7 bases at J; junction bases unmatched: 10. The CDR3 consists of 14 residues. CDR3: CASSLGQYLREQYF. In nucleotides, the CDR3 is TGTGCCAGCAGCTTGGGACAGTACCTTCGTGAGCAGTACTTC.

This clone is hyperexpanded within its sample. V gene TRBV7-2 combines with J gene TRBJ2-7, with 7 bases lining up with TRBD1. V gave up 3 bases and J gave up 7 bases; unmatched junction bases: 9. This CDR3 comprises 14 residues. From germline, CDR1 is SGHTA and CDR2 FQGNSA. CDR3 loop: CASSLGQYLREQYF. CDR3 nucleotide sequence: TGTGCCAGCAGCTTGGGACAGTACCTTCGTGAGCAGTACTTC.

The CDR3 region has the DNA TGTGCCAGCAGCGTAGGGGAGGCTGGGTATAATTCACCCCTCCACTTT. This sequence encodes CASSVGEAGYNSPLHF. V usage is TRBV9 and J usage is TRBJ1-6; D gene unclear. This CDR3 is 16 amino acids long. Between the trimmed V and J ends, which lost 0 bases and 4 bases, there was a span of 11 bases. Germline assignment: CDR1 SGDLS and CDR2 YYNGEE.

The chain carries TRBV7-2 and TRBJ1-2; D might be TRBD1 (6 bases). Germline lookup yields CDR1 SGHTA and CDR2 FQGNSA. Trimming left V 5 bases short and J 4 bases short, with 14 bases between. The length of the CDR3 is 14 residues. CDR3 protein: CASSPLGAVYGYTF. The CDR3 DNA reads as TGTGCCAGCAGCCCCCTGGGGGCGGTCTATGGCTACACCTTC.

The chain has TRBV19 and TRBJ2-1, with 8 positions matching TRBD2. This CDR3 is 15 amino acids long. Per germline, CDR1 LNHDA and CDR2 SQIVND (reference sequence). With V trimmed by 1 base and J by 8 bases, 7 bases remained unmatched. CDR3 coding DNA: TGTGCCAGTAGTATAGGGGGTAGCGGGAACGATGAGCAGTTCTTC. Translating it yields CASSIGGSGNDEQFF.

The V gene is TRBV4-3, the J gene TRBJ2-1, with 11 bases identical to TRBD2. The CDR3 has 15 residues. Per germline, CDR1 LGHNA and CDR2 YSLEER. The V gene end was trimmed by 4 bases and the J gene end by 9 bases; junction bases not matched to a gene: 8. DNA for the CDR3: TGCGCCAGCAGCCCGGGGGCTAGCGGGGGGAGTGAGCAGTTCTTC. Protein: CASSPGASGGSEQFF.

This chain uses TRBV11-2 with TRBJ2-5; D uncertain. The germline V and J ends were trimmed by 1 base and 7 bases, with 13 bases remaining between them. The CDR3 totals 14 residues. The germline V gene has CDR1 SGHAT and CDR2 FQNNGV. The CDR3 loop is CASSLVGSPGTQYF. In DNA form, the CDR3 reads TGTGCCAGCAGCTTAGTTGGCTCCCCGGGGACCCAGTACTTC.

This rearrangement joins TRBV2 to TRBJ1-5; D is ambiguous. The length of the CDR3 is 17 residues. Trimming cost V 6 bases and J 0 bases, with 18 bases left between them. Per the germline V gene, CDR1 is SNHLY and CDR2 is FYNNEI. The CDR3, as DNA: TGTGCCAGCAGCCTATGGGCGGCAGCCAATAGCAATCAGCCCCAGCATTTT. Translation: CASSLWAAANSNQPQHF.

The chain couples TRBV5-6 to TRBJ2-7; no firm D call. The CDR3 runs to 14 residues. CDR1 is SGHDT, CDR2 YYEEEE, per germline. V was shortened by 0 bases and J by 3 bases, with 10 bases between the two germline ends. CDR3 DNA: TGTGCCAGCAGCTTGGACAGCATGTACTACGAGCAGTACTTC. It encodes CASSLDSMYYEQYF.

The chain recombines TRBV11-2 with TRBJ2-7; D is ambiguous. The V end lost 4 bases, the J end lost 3 bases, and 13 bases lay between the germline ends. The germline V gene has CDR1 SGHAT and CDR2 FQNNGV. This CDR3 comprises 14 residues. The CDR3 spells CASSSIENDYEQYF. In nucleotides, the CDR3 is TGTGCCAGCAGCTCGATCGAGAATGACTACGAGCAGTACTTC.

CDR3 loop: CASKTGMTGELFF. In DNA, the CDR3 is TGCGCCAGCAAGACAGGGATGACCGGGGAGCTGTTTTTT. V gene TRBV4-1 combines with J gene TRBJ2-2; TRBD1 agrees at 7 bases. From germline, CDR1 is MGHRA and CDR2 YSYEKL. CDR3 length equals 13 residues. The V and J ends lost 7 bases and 5 bases, in that order; junction bases with no gene match: 4.

CDR3 DNA: TGTGCCACACAGCGGGGGGCGTACCAAGAGACCCAGTACTTC. As protein: CATQRGAYQETQYF. The chain combines TRBV10-3 with TRBJ2-5, with 9 bases aligning to TRBD2. CDR1 and CDR2 (germline): ENHRY, SYGVKD. The CDR3 sequence is 14 residues long. With 10 bases clipped from V and 0 bases from J, the junction kept 6 bases outside the gene matches.